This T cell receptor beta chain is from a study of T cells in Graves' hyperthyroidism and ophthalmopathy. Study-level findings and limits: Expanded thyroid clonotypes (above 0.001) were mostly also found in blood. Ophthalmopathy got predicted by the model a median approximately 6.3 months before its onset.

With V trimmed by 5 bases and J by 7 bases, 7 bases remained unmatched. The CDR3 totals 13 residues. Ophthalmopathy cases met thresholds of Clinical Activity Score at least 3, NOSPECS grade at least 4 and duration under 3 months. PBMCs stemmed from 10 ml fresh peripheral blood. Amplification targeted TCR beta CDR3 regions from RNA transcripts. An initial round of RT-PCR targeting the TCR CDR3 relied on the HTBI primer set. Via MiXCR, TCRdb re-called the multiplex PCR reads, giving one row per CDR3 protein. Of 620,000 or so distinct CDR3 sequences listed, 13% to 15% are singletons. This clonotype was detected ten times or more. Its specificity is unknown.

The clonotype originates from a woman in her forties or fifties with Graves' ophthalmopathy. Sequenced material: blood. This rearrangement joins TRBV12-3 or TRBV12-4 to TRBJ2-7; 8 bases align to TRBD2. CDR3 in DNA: TGTGCCAGCAGTGTCACGGGGGGGAGGGAGCAGTACTTC. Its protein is CASSVTGGREQYF.